The 7 T cell receptor beta chains listed next were all sequenced from one sample in a study of T-cell memory formation after mild COVID-19. MiXCR, run by TCRdb on the 5' RACE reads, gives a single entry per CDR3 protein. The sample lists about 320,000 distinct CDR3 sequences, roughly an eighth occurring once. Sequences were obtained from PBMCs or a T cell subset sorted from them (not recorded which). Source of these receptors: a man aged 18 to 35 who had mild COVID-19 (a few samples of this study predate the infection). Cell type and time point are not known.

The chain uses TRBV2 and TRBJ1-2, with D uncertain. CDR3 length equals 14 residues. V was pared by 2 bases and J by 8 bases, with 15 bases between. The V gene's germline CDR1 is SNHLY and CDR2 FYNNEI. CDR3 coding DNA: TGTGCCAGCAGTGAAACGGGCAGAACTTACGGCTACACCTTC. Its protein is CASSETGRTYGYTF.

V and J are TRBV29-1 and TRBJ2-2; D ambiguous. The germline V gene encodes CDR1 SQVTM and CDR2 ANQGSEA. This CDR3 has 12 residues. V lost 0 bases and J lost 6, with 5 bases in between. The CDR3 nucleotides are TGCAGCGTTGAAGACGGTCCCGGGGAGCTGTTTTTT. Protein: CSVEDGPGELFF.

The table lists this clonotype with a few counts. The rearrangement joins TRBV7-3 to TRBJ2-5; 14 bases map to TRBD2. Losses at the gene ends were 4 bases for V and 1 base for J; bases not matched to a gene: 11. Germline CDR1 and CDR2: SGHTA and FQGTGA. This CDR3 is built from 19 residues. The CDR3 reads CASSSGTSGGWSSQETQYF. The CDR3 coding sequence is TGTGCCAGCAGCTCTGGGACTAGCGGGGGTTGGAGTAGCCAAGAGACCCAGTACTTC.

This clonotype was observed at least ten times. CDR3 sequence (DNA): TGCGCCAGCAGCACTAGGGGGCTTGGGTATGGCTACACCTTC. It is translated as CASSTRGLGYGYTF. The chain is built from TRBV5-1 and TRBJ1-2; 7 bases are shared with TRBD1. The trim removed 4 bases at V and 5 bases at J, leaving 8 bases unmatched. The CDR3 is made up of 14 amino acids. Germline CDR1 and CDR2: SGHRS and YFSETQ.

This clonotype has just a few counts. The chain is built from TRBV28 and TRBJ2-3; D may match TRBD1 or TRBD2 (5 bases each). V gave up 6 bases and J gave up 2 bases, with 15 bases separating them. Per the germline V gene, CDR1 is MDHEN and CDR2 is SYDVKM. This CDR3 comprises 15 residues. The CDR3 coding sequence is TGTGCCAGCAGCTCAGTGGGGGTCAACACAGATACGCAGTATTTT. It specifies CASSSVGVNTDTQYF.

The rearrangement links TRBV11-3 to TRBJ2-7, with TRBD2 identical over 11 bases. The length of the CDR3 is 15 residues. CDR1 and CDR2 (germline): SGHNT, YENEEA. The V gene end was trimmed by 6 bases and the J gene end by 3 bases; junction bases not matched to a gene: 7. CDR3 amino acids: CASRKLAGADYEQYV. The CDR3 DNA is TGTGCCAGCAGAAAACTAGCGGGGGCCGACTACGAGCAGTACGTC.

The V and J genes are TRBV4-2 and TRBJ2-3, with D perhaps matching TRBD1 or TRBD2 (5 bases each). The CDR3 spans 18 residues. The V gene's germline CDR1 is LGHNA and CDR2 YNFKEQ. Deletions cut 0 bases from V and 3 bases from J, with 19 bases between. CDR3 loop: CASSQELTYGAPTDTQYF. CDR3 nucleotide sequence: TGTGCCAGCAGCCAAGAGCTAACATACGGGGCCCCAACAGATACGCAGTATTTT.